These T cell receptor beta chains were read from a single sample in a study of tumor-infiltrating lymphocytes in localized non-small cell lung cancer. The repertoire was sequenced with immunoSEQ multiplex PCR; TCRdb's copy has only in-frame clones and lacks some. This table holds over 10,000 clones, around 64% found once. Material: uninvolved lung tissue not adjacent to the tumor. These receptors were taken from a human donor with non-small cell lung cancer. Each CDR3 is given with its conserved first and last residue. The order of the fields is CDR3 protein, V gene, J gene, clone size. Size tells how often a clone was seen (once, few, many) or the class of an expanded clone, and some rows leave it out.

CASSFDGAYGYTF	TRBV27	TRBJ1-2	.
CASSPGRGAPGELFF	TRBV5-4	TRBJ2-2	large
CAWSQAAIEAFF	TRBV30	TRBJ1-1	.
CASSQPLAGGSYEQYF	TRBV4-2	TRBJ2-7	.
CASSPPTGGHETQYF	TRBV18	TRBJ2-5	.
CASSPGQGGTNEKLFF	TRBV25-1	TRBJ1-4	.
CASSGGQSANYGYTF	TRBV5-1	TRBJ1-2	.
CASSSREEAFF	TRBV5-1	TRBJ1-1	.
CASSLKPGRLRINYGYTF	TRBV11-2	TRBJ1-2	.
CASSILGTGGWYEQFF	TRBV19	TRBJ2-1	once
CASSLDRTAGNTIYF	TRBV11-2	TRBJ1-3	.
CASSTTGYEQYF	TRBV6-6	TRBJ2-7	once
CASSGLADYNEQFF	TRBV2	TRBJ2-1	.
CASSRSTTTGELFF	TRBV19	TRBJ2-2	.
CASSSGTNYEQYF	TRBV11-2	TRBJ2-7	.
CAISESSMETQYF	TRBV10-3	TRBJ2-5	.
CAISVRAVRANVLTF	TRBV10-3	TRBJ2-6	.
CASVSPQGARFWAFF	TRBV2	TRBJ1-1	.
CASRRDKDYYGYTF	TRBV27	TRBJ1-2	.
CASSIGSLEINEQFF	TRBV19	TRBJ2-1	.
CASSSGTGGQPQHF	TRBV11-2	TRBJ1-5	.
CASSPASGWNTEAFF	TRBV5-1	TRBJ1-1	.
CASSYGRNSPLHF	TRBV7-8	TRBJ1-6	few
CASRFRDRGRGETQYF	TRBV6-6	TRBJ2-5	few
CASRDIALYEQYF	TRBV5-4	TRBJ2-7	few
CASSLATRVGDSPLHF	TRBV5-5	TRBJ1-6	.
CASSITRGGLSRNEQYF	TRBV7-2	TRBJ2-7	.
CASSFQTGGHYEQYF	TRBV6-6	TRBJ2-7	.
CASSHHPTGELFF	TRBV14	TRBJ2-2	.
CASSLGFDGITTNEKLFF	TRBV7-2	TRBJ1-4	.
CASSQDEDQPQHF	TRBV4-3	TRBJ1-5	.
CASSLVGGLSYEQYF	TRBV7-2	TRBJ2-7	.
CASSGRHNSPLHF	TRBV19	TRBJ1-6	.
CASSPYYRQGATISGANVLTF	TRBV23-1	TRBJ2-6	.
CASSEKSKGLNEKLFF	TRBV2	TRBJ1-4	.
CASSIEGTQPQHF	TRBV28	TRBJ1-5	.
CASQGSYEQYF	TRBV6-1	TRBJ2-7	.
CASSLGAGIDDTQYF	TRBV11-2	TRBJ2-3	few
CASSRGGSGRDDEQFF	TRBV5-4	TRBJ2-1	.
CASSYRETQYF	TRBV6-5	TRBJ2-5	few
CASIRDKGYNQPQHF	TRBV19	TRBJ1-5	.
CAIRPPSGGTGELFF	TRBV10-3	TRBJ2-2	.